This T cell receptor (beta chain) emerged from a study of control samples from healthy donors and cancer patients. Produced via immunoSEQ multiplex PCR; TCRdb's table is partial and in-frame only. The sample records 90,000 to 130,000 clones, approximately 82% being singletons. After removal of 6 bases from V and 1 base from J, the junction contained 6 bases not matched to a gene. CDR3 length: 15 amino acids. Germline V gives CDR1 SNHLY, CDR2 FYNNEI. The origin of this receptor is a man younger than 35 in good health. The sequencing sample was made of blood. The chain joins TRBV2 to TRBJ1-5, with 7 positions matching TRBD1. The CDR3 sequence is CASRVYRGSNQPQHF. As DNA, the CDR3 is TGTGCCAGCAGAGTCTACAGGGGAAGCAATCAGCCCCAGCATTTT.